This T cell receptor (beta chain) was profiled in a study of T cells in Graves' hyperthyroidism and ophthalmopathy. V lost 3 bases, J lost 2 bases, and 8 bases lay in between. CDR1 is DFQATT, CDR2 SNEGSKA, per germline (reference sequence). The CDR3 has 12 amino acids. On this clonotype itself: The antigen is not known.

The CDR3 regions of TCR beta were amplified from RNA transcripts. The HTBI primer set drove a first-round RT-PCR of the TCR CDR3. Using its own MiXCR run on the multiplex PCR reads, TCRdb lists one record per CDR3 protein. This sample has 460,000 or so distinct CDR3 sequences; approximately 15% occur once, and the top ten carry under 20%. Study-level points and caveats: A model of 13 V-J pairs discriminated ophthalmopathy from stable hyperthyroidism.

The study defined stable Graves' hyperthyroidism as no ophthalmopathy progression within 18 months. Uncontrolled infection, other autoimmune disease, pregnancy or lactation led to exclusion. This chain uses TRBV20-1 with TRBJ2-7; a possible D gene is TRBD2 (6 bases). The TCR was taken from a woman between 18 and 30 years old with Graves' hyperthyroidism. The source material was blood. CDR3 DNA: TGCAGTGCTAGGGGGGGACCCTACGAGCAGTACTTC. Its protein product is CSARGGPYEQYF.